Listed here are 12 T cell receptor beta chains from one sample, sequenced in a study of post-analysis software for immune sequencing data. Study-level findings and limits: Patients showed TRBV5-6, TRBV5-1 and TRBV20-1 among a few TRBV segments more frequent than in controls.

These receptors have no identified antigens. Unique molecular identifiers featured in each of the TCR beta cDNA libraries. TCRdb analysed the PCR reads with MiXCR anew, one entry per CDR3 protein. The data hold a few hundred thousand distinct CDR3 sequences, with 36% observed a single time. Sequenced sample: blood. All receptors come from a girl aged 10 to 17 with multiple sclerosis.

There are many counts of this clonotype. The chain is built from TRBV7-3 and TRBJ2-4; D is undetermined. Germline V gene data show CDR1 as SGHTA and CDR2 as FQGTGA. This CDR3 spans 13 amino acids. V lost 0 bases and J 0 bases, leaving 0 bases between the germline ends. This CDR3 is CASSLTAKNIQYF. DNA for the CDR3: TGTGCCAGCAGCTTAACAGCCAAAAACATTCAGTACTTC.

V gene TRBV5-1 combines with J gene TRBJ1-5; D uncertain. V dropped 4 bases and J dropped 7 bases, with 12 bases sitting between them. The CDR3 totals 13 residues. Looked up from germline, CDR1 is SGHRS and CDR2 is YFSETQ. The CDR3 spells CASSPAGSQPQHF. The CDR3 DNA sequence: TGCGCCAGCAGCCCGGCGGGCAGCCAGCCCCAGCATTTT.

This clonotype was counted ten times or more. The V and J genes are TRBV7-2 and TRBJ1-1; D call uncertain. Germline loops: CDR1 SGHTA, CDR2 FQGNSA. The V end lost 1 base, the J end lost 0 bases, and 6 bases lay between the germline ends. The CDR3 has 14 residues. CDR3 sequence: CASSLEEMNTEAFF. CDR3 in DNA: TGTGCCAGCAGCTTAGAGGAAATGAACACTGAAGCTTTCTTT.

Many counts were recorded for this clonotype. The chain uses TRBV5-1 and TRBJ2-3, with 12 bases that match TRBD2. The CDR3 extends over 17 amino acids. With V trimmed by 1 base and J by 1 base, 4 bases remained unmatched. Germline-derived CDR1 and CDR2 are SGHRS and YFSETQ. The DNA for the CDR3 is TGCGCCAGCAGCTTGTGGCTAGCGGGAGGGGGCACAGATACGCAGTATTTT. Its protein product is CASSLWLAGGGTDTQYF.

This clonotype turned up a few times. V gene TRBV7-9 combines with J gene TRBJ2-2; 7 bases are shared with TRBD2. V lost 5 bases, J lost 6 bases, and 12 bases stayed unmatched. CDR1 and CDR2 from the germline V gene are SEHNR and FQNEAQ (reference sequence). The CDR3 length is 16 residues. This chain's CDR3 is CASSPAGVASAGELFF. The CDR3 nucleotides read TGTGCCAGCAGCCCCGCGGGGGTAGCGAGCGCCGGGGAGCTGTTTTTT.

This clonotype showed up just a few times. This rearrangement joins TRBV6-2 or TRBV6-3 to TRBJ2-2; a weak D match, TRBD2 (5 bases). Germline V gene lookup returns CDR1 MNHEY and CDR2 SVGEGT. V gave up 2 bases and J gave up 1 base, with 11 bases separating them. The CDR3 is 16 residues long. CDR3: CASSYTPSRNTGELFF. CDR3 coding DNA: TGTGCCAGCAGTTACACCCCTAGCCGGAACACCGGGGAGCTGTTTTTT.

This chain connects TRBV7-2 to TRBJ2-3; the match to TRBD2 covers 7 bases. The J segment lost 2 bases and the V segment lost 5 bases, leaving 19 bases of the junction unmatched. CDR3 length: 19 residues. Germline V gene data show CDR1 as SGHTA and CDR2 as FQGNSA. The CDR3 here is CASSPYPRGGRVLTDTQYF. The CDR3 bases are TGTGCCAGCAGCCCATACCCTAGAGGCGGGAGAGTCCTCACAGATACGCAGTATTTT.

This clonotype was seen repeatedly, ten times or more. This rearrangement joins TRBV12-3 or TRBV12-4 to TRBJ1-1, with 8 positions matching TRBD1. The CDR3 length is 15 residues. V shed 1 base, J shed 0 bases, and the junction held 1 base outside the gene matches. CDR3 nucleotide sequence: TGTGCCAGCAGTTTAGGACAGGGGCTGAACACTGAAGCTTTCTTT. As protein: CASSLGQGLNTEAFF.

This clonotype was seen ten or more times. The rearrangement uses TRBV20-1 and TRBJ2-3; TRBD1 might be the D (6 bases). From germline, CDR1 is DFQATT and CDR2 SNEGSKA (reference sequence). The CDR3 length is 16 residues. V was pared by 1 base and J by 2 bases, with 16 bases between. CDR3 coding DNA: TGCAGTGCTAGAGCCTTGGACAGCTTCTACACAGATACGCAGTATTTT. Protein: CSARALDSFYTDTQYF.

This chain's CDR3 is CASSLFSGSLYNEQFF. The CDR3 coding sequence is TGTGCCAGCAGTCTTTTTAGCGGGAGTCTTTACAATGAGCAGTTCTTC. This sequence joins TRBV27 and TRBJ2-1, with TRBD2 matching 9 bases. The V gene end was trimmed by 5 bases and the J gene end by 4 bases; junction bases not matched to a gene: 9. This CDR3 is built from 16 residues. Germline CDR1 and CDR2: MNHEY and SMNVEV (reference sequence).

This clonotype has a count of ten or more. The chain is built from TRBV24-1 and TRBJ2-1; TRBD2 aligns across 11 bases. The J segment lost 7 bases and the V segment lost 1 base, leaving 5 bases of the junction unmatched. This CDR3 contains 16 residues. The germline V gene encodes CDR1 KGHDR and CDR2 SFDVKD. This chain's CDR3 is CATSDFVAGGPNEQFF. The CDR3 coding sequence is TGTGCCACCAGTGATTTCGTAGCGGGAGGGCCGAATGAGCAGTTCTTC.

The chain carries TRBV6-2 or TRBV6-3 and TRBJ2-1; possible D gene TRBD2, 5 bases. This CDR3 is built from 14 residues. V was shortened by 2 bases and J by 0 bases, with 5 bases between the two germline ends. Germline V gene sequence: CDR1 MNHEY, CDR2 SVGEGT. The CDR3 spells CASSYGLSYNEQFF. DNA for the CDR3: TGTGCCAGCAGTTACGGACTCTCCTACAATGAGCAGTTCTTC.